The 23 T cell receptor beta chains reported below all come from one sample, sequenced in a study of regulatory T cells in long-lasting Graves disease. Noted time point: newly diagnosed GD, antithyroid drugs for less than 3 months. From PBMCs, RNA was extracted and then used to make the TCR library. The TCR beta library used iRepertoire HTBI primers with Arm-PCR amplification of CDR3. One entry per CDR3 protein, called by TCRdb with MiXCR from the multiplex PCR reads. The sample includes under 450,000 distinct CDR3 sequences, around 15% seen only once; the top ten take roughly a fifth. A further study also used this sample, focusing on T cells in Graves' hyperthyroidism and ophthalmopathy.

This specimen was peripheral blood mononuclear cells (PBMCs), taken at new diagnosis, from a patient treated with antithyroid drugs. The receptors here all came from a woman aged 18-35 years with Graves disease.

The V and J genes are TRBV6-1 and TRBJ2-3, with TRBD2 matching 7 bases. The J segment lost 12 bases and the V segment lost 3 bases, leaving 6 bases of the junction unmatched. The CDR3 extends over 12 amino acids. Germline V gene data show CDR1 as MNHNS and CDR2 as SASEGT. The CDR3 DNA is TGTGCCAGCAGTGACGCGGGGAGGGCCCAGTATTTT. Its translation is CASSDAGRAQYF.

For the CDR3, the DNA is TGTGCCAGCTCACCACCGATGTCTGGAAACACCATATATTTT. Translation gives CASSPPMSGNTIYF. The rearrangement links TRBV18 to TRBJ1-3; D gene ambiguous. Germline V gives CDR1 KGHSH, CDR2 LQKENI. This CDR3 region has 14 residues. V lost 0 bases and J 1 base, leaving 4 bases between the germline ends.

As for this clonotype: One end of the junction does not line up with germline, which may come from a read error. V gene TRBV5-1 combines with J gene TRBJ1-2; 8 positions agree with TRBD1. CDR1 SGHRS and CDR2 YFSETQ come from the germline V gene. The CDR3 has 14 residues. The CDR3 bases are TGCGCCAGCACCCTGGACAGGGCTAACTATGGCTATACCTTC. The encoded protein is CASTLDRANYGYTF.

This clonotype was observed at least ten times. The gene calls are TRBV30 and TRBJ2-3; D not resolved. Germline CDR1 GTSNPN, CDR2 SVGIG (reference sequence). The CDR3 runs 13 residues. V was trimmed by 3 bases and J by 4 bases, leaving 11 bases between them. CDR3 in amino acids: CAWRHSVADTQYF. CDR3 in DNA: TGTGCCTGGAGACACTCAGTCGCAGATACGCAGTATTTT.

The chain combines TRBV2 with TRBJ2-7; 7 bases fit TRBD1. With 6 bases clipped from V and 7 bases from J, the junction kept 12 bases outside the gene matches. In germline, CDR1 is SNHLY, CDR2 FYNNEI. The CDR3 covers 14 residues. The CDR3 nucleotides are TGTGCCAGCAGGAGACAGGGTAGCAGCAGAGAGCAGTACTTC. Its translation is CASRRQGSSREQYF.

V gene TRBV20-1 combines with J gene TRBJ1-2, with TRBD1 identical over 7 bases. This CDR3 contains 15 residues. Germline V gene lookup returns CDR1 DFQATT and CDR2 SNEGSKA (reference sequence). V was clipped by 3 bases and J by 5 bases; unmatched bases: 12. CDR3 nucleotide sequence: TGCAGTGCTAGTCATAGAACAGGGGCGCGGTATGGCTACACCTTC. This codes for CSASHRTGARYGYTF.

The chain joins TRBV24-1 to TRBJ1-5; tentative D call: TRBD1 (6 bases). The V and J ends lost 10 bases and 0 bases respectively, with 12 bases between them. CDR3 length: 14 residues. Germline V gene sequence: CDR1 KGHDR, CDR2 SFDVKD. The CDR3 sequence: CATQGTHSNQPQHF. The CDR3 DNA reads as TGTGCCACTCAAGGGACACATAGCAATCAGCCCCAGCATTTT.

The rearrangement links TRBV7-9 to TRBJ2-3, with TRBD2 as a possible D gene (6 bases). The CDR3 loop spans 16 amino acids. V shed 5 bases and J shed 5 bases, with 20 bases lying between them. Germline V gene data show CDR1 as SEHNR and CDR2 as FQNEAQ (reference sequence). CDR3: CASSQIRRLGVDTQYF. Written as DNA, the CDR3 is TGTGCCAGCAGCCAAATTCGACGACTAGGAGTAGATACGCAGTATTTT.

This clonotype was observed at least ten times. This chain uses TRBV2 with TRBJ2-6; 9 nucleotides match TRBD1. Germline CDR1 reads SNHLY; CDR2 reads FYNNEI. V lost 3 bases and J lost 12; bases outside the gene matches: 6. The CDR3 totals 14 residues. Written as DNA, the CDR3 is TGTGCCAGCAGTGACGGACAGGGGAGGGTCGTCCTGACTTTC. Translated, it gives CASSDGQGRVVLTF.

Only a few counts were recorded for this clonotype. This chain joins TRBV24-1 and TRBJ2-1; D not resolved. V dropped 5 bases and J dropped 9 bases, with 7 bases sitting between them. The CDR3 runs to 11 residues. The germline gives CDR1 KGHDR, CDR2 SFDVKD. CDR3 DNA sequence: TGTGCCACCAGTGCTTCCACTGAGCAGTTCTTC. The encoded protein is CATSASTEQFF.

CDR3 nucleotide sequence: TGCGCCAGCAGCCCGGGGGTAGCGGCAGGGGAGCTGTTTTTT. Translating it yields CASSPGVAAGELFF. The chain is built from TRBV4-1 and TRBJ2-2, with D perhaps TRBD2 (6 bases). The length of the CDR3 is 14 residues. Trimming left V 4 bases short and J 8 bases short, with 14 bases between. Germline V CDR1 and CDR2: MGHRA, YSYEKL.

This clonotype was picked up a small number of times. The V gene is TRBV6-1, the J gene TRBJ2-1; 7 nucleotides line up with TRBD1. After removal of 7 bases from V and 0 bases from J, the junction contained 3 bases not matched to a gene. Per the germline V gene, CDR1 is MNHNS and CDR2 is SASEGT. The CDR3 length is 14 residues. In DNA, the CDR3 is TGTGCCAGCAAGGGACAGAGCTCCTACAATGAGCAGTTCTTC. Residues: CASKGQSSYNEQFF.

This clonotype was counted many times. In DNA form, the CDR3 reads TGCAGCACGGGGACTAGCGGGGTATACAATGAGCAGTTCTTC. Translating gives CSTGTSGVYNEQFF. The chain couples TRBV29-1 to TRBJ2-1; 13 positions match TRBD2. This CDR3 region has 14 residues. V gave up 8 bases and J gave up 4 bases; unmatched junction bases: 5. From germline, CDR1 is SQVTM and CDR2 ANQGSEA.

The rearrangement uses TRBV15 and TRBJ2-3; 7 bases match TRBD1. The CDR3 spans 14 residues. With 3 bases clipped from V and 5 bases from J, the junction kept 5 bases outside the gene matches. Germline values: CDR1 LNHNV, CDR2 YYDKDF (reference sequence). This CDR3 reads CATSSGPGGDTQYF. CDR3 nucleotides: TGTGCCACCAGCAGCGGCCCAGGGGGAGATACGCAGTATTTT. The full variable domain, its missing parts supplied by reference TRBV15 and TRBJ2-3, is DAMVIQNPRYQVTQFGKPVTLSCSQTLNHNVMYWYQQKSSQAPKLLFHYYDKDFNNEADTPDNFQSRRPNTSFCFLDIRSPGLGDTAMYLCATSSGPGGDTQYFGPGTRLTVL.

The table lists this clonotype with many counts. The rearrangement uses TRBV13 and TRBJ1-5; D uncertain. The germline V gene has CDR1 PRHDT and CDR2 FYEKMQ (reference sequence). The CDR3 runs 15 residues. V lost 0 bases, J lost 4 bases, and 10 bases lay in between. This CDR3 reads CASSLGRQTNQPQHF. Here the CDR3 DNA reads TGTGCCAGCAGCTTAGGTCGGCAGACTAATCAGCCCCAGCATTTT.

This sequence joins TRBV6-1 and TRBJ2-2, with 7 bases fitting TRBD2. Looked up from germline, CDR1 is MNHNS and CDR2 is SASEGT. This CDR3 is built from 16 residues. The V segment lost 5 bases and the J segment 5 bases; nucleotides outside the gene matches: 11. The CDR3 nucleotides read TGTGCCAGCAGTCCCACGTCTGGACTAGGGACCGGGGAGCTGTTTTTT. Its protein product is CASSPTSGLGTGELFF.

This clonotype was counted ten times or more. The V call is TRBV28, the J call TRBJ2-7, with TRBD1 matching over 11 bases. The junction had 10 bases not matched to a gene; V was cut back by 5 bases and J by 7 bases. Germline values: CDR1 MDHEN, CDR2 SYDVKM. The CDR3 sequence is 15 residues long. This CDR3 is CASSAHGTGGTEQYF. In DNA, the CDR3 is TGTGCCAGCAGTGCCCACGGGACAGGGGGAACTGAGCAGTACTTC.

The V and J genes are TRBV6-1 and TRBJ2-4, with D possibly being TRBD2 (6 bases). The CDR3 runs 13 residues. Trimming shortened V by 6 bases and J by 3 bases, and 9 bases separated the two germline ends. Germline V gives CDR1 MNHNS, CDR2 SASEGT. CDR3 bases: TGTGCCAGCAGACCGGGACTCAAAAACATTCAGTACTTC. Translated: CASRPGLKNIQYF.

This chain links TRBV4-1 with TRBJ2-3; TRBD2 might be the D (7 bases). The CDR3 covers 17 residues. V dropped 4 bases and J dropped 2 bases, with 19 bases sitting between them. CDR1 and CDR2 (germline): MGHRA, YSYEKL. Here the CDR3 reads CASSLIGGGLNTDTQYF. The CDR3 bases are TGCGCCAGCAGCCTCATTGGGGGGGGCCTTAACACAGATACGCAGTATTTT.

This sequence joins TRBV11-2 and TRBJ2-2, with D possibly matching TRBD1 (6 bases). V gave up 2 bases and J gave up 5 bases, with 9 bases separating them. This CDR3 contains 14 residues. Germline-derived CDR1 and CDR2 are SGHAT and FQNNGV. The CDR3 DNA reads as TGTGCCAGCAGCTTAAAACAGGGAACCGGGGAGCTGTTTTTT. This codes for CASSLKQGTGELFF.

CDR3 region: CASSPGTSGRAYEQYF. The CDR3 DNA follows: TGTGCCAGCAGTCCTGGGACTAGCGGGAGGGCCTACGAGCAGTACTTC. The J gene is TRBJ2-7, the V gene TRBV6-2 or TRBV6-3, with 16 bases identical to TRBD2. The trim removed 5 bases at V and 2 bases at J, leaving 3 bases unmatched. The length of the CDR3 is 16 residues. Germline V gene data show CDR1 as MNHEY and CDR2 as SVGEGT.

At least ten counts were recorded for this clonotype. CDR3 loop: CASSRTIAGGNTGELFF. CDR3 DNA: TGCGCCAGCAGCCGGACTATAGCGGGGGGAAACACCGGGGAGCTGTTTTTT. V gene TRBV5-1 combines with J gene TRBJ2-2, with TRBD2 identical over 10 bases. The V and J ends lost 4 bases and 2 bases, in that order; junction bases with no gene match: 8. The germline V gene has CDR1 SGHRS and CDR2 YFSETQ. The CDR3 has 17 residues.

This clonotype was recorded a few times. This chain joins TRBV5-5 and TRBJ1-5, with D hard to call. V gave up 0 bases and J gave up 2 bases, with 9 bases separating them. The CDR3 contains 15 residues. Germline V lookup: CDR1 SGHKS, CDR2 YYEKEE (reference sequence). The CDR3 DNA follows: TGTGCCAGCAGCTTGGGGGTGATAGGCAATCAGCCCCAGCATTTT. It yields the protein CASSLGVIGNQPQHF.